One and the same sample provided the 31 T cell receptor beta chains below, sequenced in a study of beta chain features in type 1 diabetes. Overall study results and limits: For Type 1 diabetes patients, all four CD4+ subsets carried TCRB CDR3s that were moderately but significantly shorter.

Every isolated RNA sample was fully reverse transcribed, so sequencing captured expressed TCRB transcripts. Profiled with immunoSEQ multiplex PCR; TCRdb holds only in-frame clones, not every one. The sample lists some 170,000 clones; 63% were seen once. These TCRs' antigens remain unknown. The sample consisted of naive CD4+ T cells from blood. Receptors were obtained from a young man with type 1 diabetes.

The rearrangement links TRBV28 to TRBJ2-7; D gene unclear. Trimming removed 6 bases at V and 1 base at J, with 13 bases between. Germline values: CDR1 MDHEN, CDR2 SYDVKM. This CDR3 comprises 14 residues. The CDR3: CASRDQYRSYEQYF. DNA of the CDR3: TGTGCCAGCAGGGATCAGTACAGATCCTACGAGCAGTACTTC.

The gene calls are TRBV7-2 and TRBJ2-3, with unresolved D. The CDR3 totals 11 residues. The V gene's germline CDR1 is SGHTA and CDR2 FQGNSA. V lost 5 bases and J lost 6, with 6 bases in between. CDR3 DNA sequence: TGTGCCAGCAGCGAACAGGATACGCAGTATTTT. Translation: CASSEQDTQYF.

This clone came up a few times. Other DNA sequences of this sample code for an identical CDR3. CDR3 sequence: CASSLGGYEQYF. The DNA for the CDR3 is TGCGCCAGCAGCTTGGGCGGATACGAGCAGTACTTC. This chain links TRBV5-1 with TRBJ2-7, with D hard to call. Germline V gene lookup returns CDR1 SGHRS and CDR2 YFSETQ. V lost 0 bases and J lost 4, with 5 bases in between. This CDR3 is 12 amino acids long.

Notes on this clone: Other DNA sequences within the sample encode an identical CDR3. This chain joins TRBV30 and TRBJ2-5, with D unresolved. Trimming removed 0 bases from V and 2 bases from J, with 4 bases in between. CDR3 length: 12 residues. CDR1 GTSNPN and CDR2 SVGIG come from the germline V gene (reference sequence). The CDR3 region is CAWSVLQETQYF. DNA for the CDR3: TGTGCCTGGAGTGTCCTACAAGAGACCCAGTACTTC.

The chain employs TRBV15 and TRBJ1-5; D may be TRBD1 (5 bases). The CDR3 is 13 amino acids. The germline V gene encodes CDR1 LNHNV and CDR2 YYDKDF (reference sequence). V shed 5 bases and J shed 4 bases, with 9 bases lying between them. In DNA form, the CDR3 reads TGTGCCACCAGCGGCAGGGTAAATCAGCCCCAGCATTTT. It codes for CATSGRVNQPQHF.

In this sample, this clone turned up a few times. Written as DNA, the CDR3 is TGTGCCAGCAGCTTCGACAGGGGGGGCTACAATGAGCAGTTCTTC. Translation gives CASSFDRGGYNEQFF. The chain joins TRBV11-3 to TRBJ2-1; 9 bases match TRBD1. J gave up 3 bases and V 3 bases, and 3 bases lay outside the gene matches. The CDR3 sequence is 15 residues long. Per germline, CDR1 SGHNT and CDR2 YENEEA.

This clone came up a few times. This chain joins TRBV29-1 and TRBJ1-2; no clear D gene. The CDR3 is made up of 14 amino acids. The germline V gene has CDR1 SQVTM and CDR2 ANQGSEA. With 2 bases removed from V and 4 bases from J, the gap between germline ends came to 14 bases. The CDR3 DNA follows: TGCAGCGTTGAATTCTATTCTTCGGTCTATGGCTACACCTTC. Its translation: CSVEFYSSVYGYTF.

V and J are TRBV7-9 and TRBJ2-7; perhaps TRBD2 as D (5 bases). V dropped 5 bases and J dropped 2 bases, with 19 bases sitting between them. Germline CDR1 SEHNR, CDR2 FQNEAQ (reference sequence). CDR3 length equals 16 residues. The CDR3 DNA follows: TGTGCCAGCAGCCCCGTCGGGGAACAGTCCGCCTACGAGCAGTACTTC. Its protein is CASSPVGEQSAYEQYF.

This chain connects TRBV4-1 to TRBJ2-3; D is unclear. CDR1 is MGHRA, CDR2 YSYEKL, per germline. The CDR3 covers 12 residues. Trimming removed 1 base at V and 4 bases at J, with 3 bases between. CDR3 residues: CASSQGPDTQYF. As DNA, the CDR3 is TGCGCCAGCAGCCAAGGGCCAGATACGCAGTATTTT.

This clone was recorded once. The sample has other DNA sequences that encode this CDR3 too. This chain links TRBV20-1 with TRBJ2-3; no reliable D call. This CDR3 region has 10 residues. Germline CDR1 and CDR2: DFQATT and SNEGSKA (reference sequence). V dropped 6 bases and J dropped 2 bases, with 3 bases sitting between them. CDR3 in DNA: TGCAGTGCATACACAGATACGCAGTATTTT. Translated: CSAYTDTQYF.

The chain joins TRBV14 to TRBJ2-2, with 7 bases identical to TRBD2. Unmatched junction bases numbered 10, after V lost 6 bases and J lost 6 bases. CDR1 and CDR2 from the germline V gene are SGHDN and FVKESK. There are 15 residues in the CDR3. The CDR3 DNA follows: TGTGCCAGCAGTCGCGGGGGACTTAAGGCCGGGGAGCTGTTTTTT. Translated: CASSRGGLKAGELFF.

This clone turned up a few times. The gene calls are TRBV7-2 and TRBJ2-3, with 9 bases fitting TRBD1. Per the germline V gene, CDR1 is SGHTA and CDR2 is FQGNSA. After removal of 4 bases from V and 4 bases from J, the junction contained 3 bases not matched to a gene. This CDR3 has 14 residues. CDR3: CASSSDRGADTQYF. In DNA form, the CDR3 reads TGTGCCAGCAGCTCGGACAGGGGCGCAGATACGCAGTATTTT.

This chain links TRBV29-1 with TRBJ2-1; no reliable D call. CDR1 SQVTM and CDR2 ANQGSEA come from the germline V gene. This CDR3 is 12 amino acids long. Trimming removed 4 bases from V and 10 bases from J, with 14 bases in between. The CDR3 bases are TGCAGCGTTGTTCAGGCGAGCAGCGAGCAGTTCTTC. Protein sequence: CSVVQASSEQFF.

This rearrangement joins TRBV4-3 to TRBJ2-5, with TRBD1 matching over 8 bases. CDR1 and CDR2 from the germline V gene are LGHNA and YSLEER. The CDR3 runs to 15 residues. V lost 4 bases to trimming and J lost 4 bases; unmatched junction nucleotides: 8. CDR3: CASSRGGTGGETQYF. Here the CDR3 DNA reads TGCGCCAGCAGCCGAGGCGGTACAGGGGGAGAGACCCAGTACTTC.

The chain recombines TRBV30 with TRBJ1-1; 12 bases match TRBD1. This CDR3 has 19 amino acids. Per germline, CDR1 GTSNPN and CDR2 SVGIG (reference sequence). After removal of 0 bases from V and 8 bases from J, the junction contained 19 bases not matched to a gene. This CDR3 reads CAWSVTPGGTGGPLSEAFF. For the CDR3, the DNA is TGTGCCTGGAGTGTAACCCCCGGAGGGACAGGGGGCCCCTTGTCGGAAGCTTTCTTT. The variable domain in full, completed from reference TRBV30 and TRBJ1-1, reads SQTIHQWPATLVQPVGSPLSLECTVEGTSNPNLYWYRQAAGRGLQLLFYSVGIGQISSEVPQNLSASRPQDRQFILSSKKLLLSDSGFYLCAWSVTPGGTGGPLSEAFFGQGTRLTVV.

The V and J genes are TRBV19 and TRBJ2-7; TRBD1 matches 8 bases. The CDR3 sequence is 14 residues long. Unmatched junction bases numbered 6, after V lost 2 bases and J lost 6 bases. CDR1 is LNHDA and CDR2 is SQIVND in the germline V gene (reference sequence). CDR3 nucleotides: TGTGCCAGTAGTATAACCGACAGGGGAGGCGAGCAGTACTTC. Protein: CASSITDRGGEQYF.

This clone has just a few counts. The chain combines TRBV30 with TRBJ2-3; no reliable D call. In germline, CDR1 is GTSNPN, CDR2 SVGIG (reference sequence). The V and J ends lost 0 bases and 0 bases respectively, with 4 bases between them. The CDR3 contains 13 residues. CDR3 nucleotide sequence: TGTGCCTGGAGTGTAACCAGCACAGATACGCAGTATTTT. This gives the protein CAWSVTSTDTQYF. The full variable domain, rest sourced from reference TRBV30 and TRBJ2-3, is SQTIHQWPATLVQPVGSPLSLECTVEGTSNPNLYWYRQAAGRGLQLLFYSVGIGQISSEVPQNLSASRPQDRQFILSSKKLLLSDSGFYLCAWSVTSTDTQYFGPGTRLTVL.

The gene calls are TRBV29-1 and TRBJ1-2; D is unresolved. Germline CDR1 reads SQVTM; CDR2 reads ANQGSEA. There are 11 residues in the CDR3. Trimming pared 3 bases from V and 4 bases from J, leaving 6 bases between. CDR3 residues: CSVDRSYGYTF. CDR3 in DNA: TGCAGCGTTGACAGGAGCTATGGCTACACCTTC.

V usage is TRBV7-2 and J usage is TRBJ2-5, with D possibly TRBD1 on 6 matching bases. The CDR3 contains 15 residues. V was cut by 5 bases and J by 2 bases, with 15 bases left in between. The germline V gene has CDR1 SGHTA and CDR2 FQGNSA. The CDR3: CASSPGQSNQETQYF. The CDR3 DNA reads TGTGCCAGCAGCCCCGGACAGAGCAATCAAGAGACCCAGTACTTC.

The chain links TRBV5-4 to TRBJ2-5; 8 bases agree with TRBD1. The length of the CDR3 is 13 residues. J was trimmed by 5 bases and V by 4 bases; bases with no gene match: 4. Germline V CDR1 and CDR2: SGHNT, YYREEE (reference sequence). CDR3 residues: CASSDRQGETQYF. The CDR3 DNA is TGTGCCAGCAGCGACCGACAGGGGGAGACCCAGTACTTC.

The chain uses TRBV2 and TRBJ2-3; 11 bases are a match to TRBD2. Germline CDR1 SNHLY, CDR2 FYNNEI. After removal of 2 bases from V and 5 bases from J, the junction contained 6 bases not matched to a gene. CDR3 length: 16 amino acids. The CDR3 here is CASSETLAGGRDTQYF. As DNA, the CDR3 is TGTGCCAGCAGTGAAACCCTAGCGGGGGGTAGAGATACGCAGTATTTT. The full variable domain, in which reference TRBV2 and TRBJ2-3 provide the parts outside the CDR3, is EPEVTQTPSHQVTQMGQEVILRCVPISNHLYFYWYRQILGQKVEFLVSFYNNEISEKSEIFDDQFSVERPDGSNFTLKIRSTKLEDSAMYFCASSETLAGGRDTQYFGPGTRLTVL.

The rearrangement uses TRBV25-1 and TRBJ2-3; D might be TRBD2 (6 bases). V dropped 4 bases and J dropped 6 bases, with 20 bases sitting between them. CDR3 length: 16 residues. Germline assignment: CDR1 MGHDK and CDR2 SYGVNS. CDR3: CASSGQTVGGIDTQYF. DNA of the CDR3: TGTGCCAGCAGTGGTCAAACAGTTGGAGGGATTGATACGCAGTATTTT. Using reference TRBV25-1 and TRBJ2-3 for the parts outside the CDR3, the full variable domain is EADIYQTPRYLVIGTGKKITLECSQTMGHDKMYWYQQDPGMELHLIHYSYGVNSTEKGDLSSESTVSRIRTEHFPLTLESARPSHTSQYLCASSGQTVGGIDTQYFGPGTRLTVL.

The chain joins TRBV7-9 to TRBJ1-3; D is unclear. CDR1 is SEHNR, CDR2 FQNEAQ, per germline (reference sequence). V lost 0 bases and J lost 2, with 11 bases in between. The CDR3 extends over 16 amino acids. CDR3 bases: TGTGCCAGCAGCTTAGCTGAGGGTATCGCTGGAAACACCATATATTTT. Its translation: CASSLAEGIAGNTIYF.

The V and J genes are TRBV27 and TRBJ2-1; 8 bases are shared with TRBD1. V lost 3 bases to trimming and J lost 12 bases; unmatched junction nucleotides: 10. Germline V gives CDR1 MNHEY, CDR2 SMNVEV (reference sequence). This CDR3 has 14 residues. This chain's CDR3 is CASSLAGQGAGQFF. CDR3 sequence (DNA): TGTGCCAGCAGTTTGGCAGGGCAGGGGGCTGGGCAGTTCTTC.

The chain is built from TRBV30 and TRBJ1-5; no firm D call. The V gene's germline CDR1 is GTSNPN and CDR2 SVGIG (reference sequence). Trimming pared 5 bases from V and 1 base from J, leaving 9 bases between. The CDR3 sequence is 13 residues long. Here the CDR3 reads CAWAVESNQPQHF. DNA of the CDR3: TGTGCCTGGGCAGTTGAAAGCAATCAGCCCCAGCATTTT.

V gene TRBV6-1 combines with J gene TRBJ2-3; a possible D gene is TRBD2 (6 bases). CDR3 length: 16 residues. V gave up 2 bases and J gave up 0 bases, with 12 bases separating them. Germline V gene data show CDR1 as MNHNS and CDR2 as SASEGT. The CDR3 loop reads CASSEWAGPSTDTQYF. The DNA for the CDR3 is TGTGCCAGCAGTGAATGGGCGGGACCTAGCACAGATACGCAGTATTTT.

This clone was recorded once. The V and J genes are TRBV5-4 and TRBJ2-5, with TRBD1 matching over 7 bases. Trimming at V came to 4 bases and at J to 2 bases, leaving 8 bases not matched to a gene. Germline V CDR1 and CDR2: SGHNT, YYREEE (reference sequence). The CDR3 extends over 15 amino acids. CDR3 residues: CASSGKTGNQETQYF. In nucleotides, the CDR3 is TGTGCCAGCAGCGGGAAGACAGGGAATCAAGAGACCCAGTACTTC. Drawing the rest from reference TRBV5-4 and TRBJ2-5, the complete variable domain is ETGVTQSPTHLIKTRGQQVTLRCSSQSGHNTVSWYQQALGQGPQFIFQYYREEENGRGNFPPRFSGLQFPNYSSELNVNALELDDSALYLCASSGKTGNQETQYFGPGTRLLVL.

V gene TRBV29-1 combines with J gene TRBJ2-1; 7 positions match TRBD1. CDR3 length: 12 residues. Germline CDR1 and CDR2: SQVTM and ANQGSEA. This CDR3 is CRATGSYNEQFF. In DNA, the CDR3 is TGCAGGGCGACAGGGTCCTACAATGAGCAGTTCTTC.

This clone was observed a few times. This rearrangement joins TRBV4-1 to TRBJ2-1; D unclear. Trimming took off 0 bases at V and 4 bases at J, with 7 bases between the two ends. Per germline, CDR1 MGHRA and CDR2 YSYEKL. This CDR3 contains 14 residues. The CDR3 loop reads CASSQEPGYNEQFF. The CDR3 coding sequence is TGCGCCAGCAGCCAAGAACCCGGGTACAATGAGCAGTTCTTC.

V gene TRBV18 combines with J gene TRBJ1-2; D call uncertain. The V gene's germline CDR1 is KGHSH and CDR2 LQKENI. This CDR3 has 13 amino acids. V was trimmed by 6 bases and J by 1 base, leaving 9 bases between them. The chain's CDR3 is CASSSTVNYGYTF. The CDR3 DNA reads as TGTGCCAGCTCGTCTACAGTTAACTATGGCTACACCTTC.

J is TRBJ1-4 and V is TRBV29-1; TRBD1 might be the D (5 bases). Germline V lookup: CDR1 SQVTM, CDR2 ANQGSEA. The CDR3 is 12 residues long. V lost 6 bases and J lost 5, with 10 bases in between. CDR3 nucleotides: TGCAGCGTCACGGGGGAGAATGAAAAACTGTTTTTT. Its protein product is CSVTGENEKLFF.